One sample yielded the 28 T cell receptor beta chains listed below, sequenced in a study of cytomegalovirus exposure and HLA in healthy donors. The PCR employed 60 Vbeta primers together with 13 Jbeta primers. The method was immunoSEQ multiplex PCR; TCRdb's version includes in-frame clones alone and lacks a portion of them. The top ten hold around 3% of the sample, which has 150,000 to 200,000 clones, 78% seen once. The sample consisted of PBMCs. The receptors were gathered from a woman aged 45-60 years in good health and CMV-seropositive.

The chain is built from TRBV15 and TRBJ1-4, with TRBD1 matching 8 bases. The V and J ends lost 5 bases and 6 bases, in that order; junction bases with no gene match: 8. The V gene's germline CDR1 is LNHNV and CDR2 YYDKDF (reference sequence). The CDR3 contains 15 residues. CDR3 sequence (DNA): TGTGCCACCAGCTCCCGGACAGGGTCTTATGAAAAACTGTTTTTT. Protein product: CATSSRTGSYEKLFF. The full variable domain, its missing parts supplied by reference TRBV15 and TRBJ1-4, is DAMVIQNPRYQVTQFGKPVTLSCSQTLNHNVMYWYQQKSSQAPKLLFHYYDKDFNNEADTPDNFQSRRPNTSFCFLDIRSPGLGDTAMYLCATSSRTGSYEKLFFGSGTQLSVL.

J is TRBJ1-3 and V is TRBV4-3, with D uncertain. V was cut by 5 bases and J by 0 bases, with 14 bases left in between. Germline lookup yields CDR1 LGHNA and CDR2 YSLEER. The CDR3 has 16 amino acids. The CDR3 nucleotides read TGCGCCAGCAGCGGACGTAAGGACTTCTCTGGAAACACCATATATTTT. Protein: CASSGRKDFSGNTIYF.

The CDR3 reads CASSTGQGAEQYF. The DNA of the CDR3 is TGTGCCAGTAGTACGGGACAGGGGGCCGAGCAGTACTTC. The gene calls are TRBV19 and TRBJ2-7, with 12 bases lining up with TRBD1. The V gene's germline CDR1 is LNHDA and CDR2 SQIVND (reference sequence). The CDR3 spans 13 residues. Trimming at V came to 4 bases and at J to 6 bases, leaving 1 base not matched to a gene.

Here the CDR3 reads CASGRDRYEQYF. In nucleotides, the CDR3 is TGTGCCAGCGGCCGGGACAGATACGAGCAGTACTTC. The genes are TRBV27 and TRBJ2-7; TRBD1 matches 7 bases. The CDR3 loop spans 12 amino acids. The J segment lost 4 bases and the V segment lost 8 bases, leaving 5 bases of the junction unmatched. The V gene's germline CDR1 is MNHEY and CDR2 SMNVEV (reference sequence).

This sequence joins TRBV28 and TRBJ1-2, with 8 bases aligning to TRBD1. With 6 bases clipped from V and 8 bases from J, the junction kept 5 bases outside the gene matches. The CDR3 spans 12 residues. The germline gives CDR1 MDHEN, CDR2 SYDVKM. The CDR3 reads CASRAGGEGYTF. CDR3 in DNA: TGTGCCAGCAGGGCAGGGGGCGAGGGCTACACCTTC.

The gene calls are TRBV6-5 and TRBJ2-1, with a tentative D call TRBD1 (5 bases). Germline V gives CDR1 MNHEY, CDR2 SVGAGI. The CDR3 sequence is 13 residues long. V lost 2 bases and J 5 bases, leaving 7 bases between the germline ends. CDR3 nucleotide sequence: TGTGCCAGCAGTTACCAACAGGACAATGAGCAGTTCTTC. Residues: CASSYQQDNEQFF.

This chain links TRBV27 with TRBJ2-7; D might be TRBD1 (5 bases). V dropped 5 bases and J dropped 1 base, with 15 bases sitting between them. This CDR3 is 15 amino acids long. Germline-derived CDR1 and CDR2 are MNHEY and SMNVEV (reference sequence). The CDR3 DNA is TGTGCCAGCAGTAGGAAACAGGATTTATCCTACGAGCAGTACTTC. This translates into CASSRKQDLSYEQYF.

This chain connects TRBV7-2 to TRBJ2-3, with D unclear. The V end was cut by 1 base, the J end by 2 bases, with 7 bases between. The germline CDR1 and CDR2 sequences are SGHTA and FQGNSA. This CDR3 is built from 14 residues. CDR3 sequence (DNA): TGTGCCAGCAGCTTAGGGGCAGCCACAGATACGCAGTATTTT. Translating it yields CASSLGAATDTQYF.

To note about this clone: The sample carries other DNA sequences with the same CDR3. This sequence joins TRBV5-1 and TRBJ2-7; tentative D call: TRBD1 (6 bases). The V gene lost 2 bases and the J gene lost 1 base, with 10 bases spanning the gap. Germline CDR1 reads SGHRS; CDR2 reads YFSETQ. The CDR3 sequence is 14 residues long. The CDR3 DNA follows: TGCGCCAGCAGCTTCTCGGACAGTTCCTACGAGCAGTACTTC. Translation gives CASSFSDSSYEQYF.

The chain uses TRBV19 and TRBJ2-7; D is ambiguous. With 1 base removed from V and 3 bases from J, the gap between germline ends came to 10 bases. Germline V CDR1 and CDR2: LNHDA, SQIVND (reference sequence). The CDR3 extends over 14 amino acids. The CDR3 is CASSIGRGSYEQYF. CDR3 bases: TGTGCCAGTAGTATAGGTCGCGGCAGCTACGAGCAGTACTTC.

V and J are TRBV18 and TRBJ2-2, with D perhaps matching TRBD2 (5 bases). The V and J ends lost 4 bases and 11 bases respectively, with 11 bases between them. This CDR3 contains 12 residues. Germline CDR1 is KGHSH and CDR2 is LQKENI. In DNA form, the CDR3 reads TGTGCCAGCTCACAGCGTGGAGGCGAGCTGTTTTTT. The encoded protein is CASSQRGGELFF.

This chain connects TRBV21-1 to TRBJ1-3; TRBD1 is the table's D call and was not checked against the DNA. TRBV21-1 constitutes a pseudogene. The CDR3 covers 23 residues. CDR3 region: CASSKVCGPEDRVTADSGNTIYF. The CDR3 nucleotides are TGTGCCAGCAGCAAAGTTTGCGGTCCTGAGGACAGGGTTACGGCCGACTCTGGAAACACCATATATTTT.

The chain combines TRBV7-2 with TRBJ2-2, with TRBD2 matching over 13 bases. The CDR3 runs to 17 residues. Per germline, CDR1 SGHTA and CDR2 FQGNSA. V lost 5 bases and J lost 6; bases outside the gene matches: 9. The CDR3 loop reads CASSPPAGLAGAGELFF. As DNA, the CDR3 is TGTGCCAGCAGCCCCCCCGCCGGACTAGCGGGAGCCGGGGAGCTGTTTTTT.

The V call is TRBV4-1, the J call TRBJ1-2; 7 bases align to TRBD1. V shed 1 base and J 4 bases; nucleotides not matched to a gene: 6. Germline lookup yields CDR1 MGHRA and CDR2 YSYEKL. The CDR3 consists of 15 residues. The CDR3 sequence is CASSQATGQLYGYTF. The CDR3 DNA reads TGCGCCAGCAGCCAAGCAACGGGACAGCTCTATGGCTACACCTTC.

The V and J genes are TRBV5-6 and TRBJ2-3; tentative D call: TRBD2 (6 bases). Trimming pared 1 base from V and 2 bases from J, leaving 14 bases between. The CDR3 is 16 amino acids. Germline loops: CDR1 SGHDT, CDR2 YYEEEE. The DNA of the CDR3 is TGTGCCAGCAGCTTGCGGAGGGGTAGGTTCACAGATACGCAGTATTTT. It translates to CASSLRRGRFTDTQYF.

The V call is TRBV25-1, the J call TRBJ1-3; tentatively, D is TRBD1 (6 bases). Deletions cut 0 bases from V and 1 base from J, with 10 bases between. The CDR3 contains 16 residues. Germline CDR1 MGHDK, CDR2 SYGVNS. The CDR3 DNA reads TGTGCCAGCAGTGAATATCAGGGGTCGTCTGGAAACACCATATATTTT. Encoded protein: CASSEYQGSSGNTIYF.

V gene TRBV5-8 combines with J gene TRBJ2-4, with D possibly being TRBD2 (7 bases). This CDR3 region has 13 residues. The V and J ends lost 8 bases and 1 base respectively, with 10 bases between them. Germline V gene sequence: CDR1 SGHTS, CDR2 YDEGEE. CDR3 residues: CARGGAAKNIQYF. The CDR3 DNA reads TGTGCCAGGGGGGGGGCGGCCAAAAACATTCAGTACTTC. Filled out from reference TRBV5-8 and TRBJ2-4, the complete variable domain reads EAGVTQSPTHLIKTRGQQATLRCSPISGHTSVYWYQQALGLGLQFLLWYDEGEERNRGNFPPRFSGRQFPNYSSELNVNALELEDSALYLCARGGAAKNIQYFGAGTRLSVL.

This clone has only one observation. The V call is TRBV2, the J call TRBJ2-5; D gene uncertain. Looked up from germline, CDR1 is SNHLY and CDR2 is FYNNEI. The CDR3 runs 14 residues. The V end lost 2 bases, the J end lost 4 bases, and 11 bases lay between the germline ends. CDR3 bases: TGTGCCAGCAGTGAAAACAACCCCCGAGAGACCCAGTACTTC. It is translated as CASSENNPRETQYF.

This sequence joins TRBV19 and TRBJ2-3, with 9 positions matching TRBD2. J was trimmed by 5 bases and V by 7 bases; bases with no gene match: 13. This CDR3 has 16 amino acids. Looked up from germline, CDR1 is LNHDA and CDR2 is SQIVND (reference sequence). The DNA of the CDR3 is TGTGCCAGTATTATGGAGGGCGGGAGGGCCCTAGATACGCAGTATTTT. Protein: CASIMEGGRALDTQYF.

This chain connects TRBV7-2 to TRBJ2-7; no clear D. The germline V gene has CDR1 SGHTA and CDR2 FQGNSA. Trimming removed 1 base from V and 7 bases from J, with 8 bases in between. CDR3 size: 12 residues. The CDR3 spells CASSLDEAEQYF. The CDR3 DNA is TGTGCCAGCAGCTTAGACGAGGCAGAGCAGTACTTC.

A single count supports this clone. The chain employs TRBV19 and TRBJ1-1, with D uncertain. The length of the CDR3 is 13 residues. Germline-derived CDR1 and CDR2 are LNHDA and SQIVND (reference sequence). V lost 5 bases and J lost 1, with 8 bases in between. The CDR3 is CASSFHKNTEAFF. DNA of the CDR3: TGTGCCAGTAGTTTCCACAAGAACACTGAAGCTTTCTTT.

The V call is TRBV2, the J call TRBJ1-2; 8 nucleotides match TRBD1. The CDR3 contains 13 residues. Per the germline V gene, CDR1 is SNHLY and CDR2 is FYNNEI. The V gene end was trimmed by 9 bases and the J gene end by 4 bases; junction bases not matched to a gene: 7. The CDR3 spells CASAGTGFYGYTF. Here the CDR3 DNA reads TGTGCCAGTGCCGGGACAGGCTTCTATGGCTACACCTTC.

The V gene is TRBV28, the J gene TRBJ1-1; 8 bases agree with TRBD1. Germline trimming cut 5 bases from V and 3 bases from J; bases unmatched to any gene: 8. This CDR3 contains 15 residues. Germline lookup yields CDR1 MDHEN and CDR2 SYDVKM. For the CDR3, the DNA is TGTGCCAGCAGTCATCTCAGGGGGCATGACACTGAAGCTTTCTTT. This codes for CASSHLRGHDTEAFF.

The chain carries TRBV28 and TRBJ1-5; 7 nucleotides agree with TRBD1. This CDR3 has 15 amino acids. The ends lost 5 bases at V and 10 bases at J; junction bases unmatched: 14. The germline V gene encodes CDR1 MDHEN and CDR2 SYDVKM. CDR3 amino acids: CASSPPTGAHNPQHF. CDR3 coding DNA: TGTGCCAGCAGTCCACCTACAGGGGCCCATAATCCCCAGCATTTT.

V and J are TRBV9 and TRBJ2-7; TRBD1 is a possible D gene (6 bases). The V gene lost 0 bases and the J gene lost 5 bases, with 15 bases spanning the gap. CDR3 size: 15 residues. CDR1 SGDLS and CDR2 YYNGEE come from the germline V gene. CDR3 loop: CASSVEGRGKHEQYF. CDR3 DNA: TGTGCCAGCAGCGTAGAAGGCAGGGGAAAGCACGAGCAGTACTTC.

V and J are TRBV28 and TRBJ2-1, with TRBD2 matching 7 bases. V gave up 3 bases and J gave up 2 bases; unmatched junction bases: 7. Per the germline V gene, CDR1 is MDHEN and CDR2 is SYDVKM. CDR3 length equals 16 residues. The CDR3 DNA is TGTGCCAGCAGTTTTCCGGAACTAGCGACCTACAATGAGCAGTTCTTC. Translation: CASSFPELATYNEQFF.

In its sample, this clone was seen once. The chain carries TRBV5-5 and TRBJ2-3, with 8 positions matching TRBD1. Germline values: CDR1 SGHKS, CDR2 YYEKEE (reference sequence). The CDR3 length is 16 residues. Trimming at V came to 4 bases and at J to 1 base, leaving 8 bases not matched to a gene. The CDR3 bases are TGTGCCAGCAGCCCCACCAGGGGACAGGGCACAGATACGCAGTATTTT. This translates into CASSPTRGQGTDTQYF.

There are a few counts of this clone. CDR3 protein: CASKTRLDSYNEQFF. CDR3 sequence (DNA): TGTGCCAGCAAGACTAGACTAGACTCCTACAATGAGCAGTTCTTC. This chain uses TRBV7-9 with TRBJ2-1, with a possible D match to TRBD2 (6 bases). The CDR3 is made up of 15 amino acids. V was clipped by 7 bases and J by 0 bases, with 13 bases between them. Germline V gene sequence: CDR1 SEHNR, CDR2 FQNEAQ (reference sequence).